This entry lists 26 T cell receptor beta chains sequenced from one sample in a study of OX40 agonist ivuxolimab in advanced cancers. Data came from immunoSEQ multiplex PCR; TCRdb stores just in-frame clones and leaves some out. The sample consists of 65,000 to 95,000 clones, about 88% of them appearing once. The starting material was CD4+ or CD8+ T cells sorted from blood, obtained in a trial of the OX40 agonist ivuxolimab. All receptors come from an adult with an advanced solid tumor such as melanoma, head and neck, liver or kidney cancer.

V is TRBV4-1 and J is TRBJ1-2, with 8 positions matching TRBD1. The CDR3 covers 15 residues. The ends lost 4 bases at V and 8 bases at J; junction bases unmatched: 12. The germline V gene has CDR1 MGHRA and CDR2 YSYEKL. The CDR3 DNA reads TGCGCCAGCAGCCCCCCCGGCAGGGGGCGAAGAGGCTACACCTTC. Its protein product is CASSPPGRGRRGYTF.

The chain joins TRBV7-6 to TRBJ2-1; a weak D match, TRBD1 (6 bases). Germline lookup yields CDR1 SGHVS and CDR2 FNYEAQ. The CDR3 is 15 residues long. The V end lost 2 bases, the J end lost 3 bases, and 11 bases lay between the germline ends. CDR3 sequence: CASSLSWTVYNEQFF. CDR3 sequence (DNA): TGTGCCAGCAGCTTAAGTTGGACAGTCTACAATGAGCAGTTCTTC.

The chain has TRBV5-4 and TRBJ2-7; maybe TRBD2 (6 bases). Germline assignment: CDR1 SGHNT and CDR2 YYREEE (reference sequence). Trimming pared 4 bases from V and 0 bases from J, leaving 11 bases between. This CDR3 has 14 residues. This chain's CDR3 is CASSIGGTSYEQYF. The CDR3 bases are TGTGCCAGCAGCATCGGAGGGACCTCCTACGAGCAGTACTTC.

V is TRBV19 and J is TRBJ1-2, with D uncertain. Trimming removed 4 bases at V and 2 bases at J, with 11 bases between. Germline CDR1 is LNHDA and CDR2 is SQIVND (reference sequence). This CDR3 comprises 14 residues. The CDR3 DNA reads TGTGCCAGTAGTACCCCAAGCGGCAACTATGGCTACACCTTC. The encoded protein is CASSTPSGNYGYTF.

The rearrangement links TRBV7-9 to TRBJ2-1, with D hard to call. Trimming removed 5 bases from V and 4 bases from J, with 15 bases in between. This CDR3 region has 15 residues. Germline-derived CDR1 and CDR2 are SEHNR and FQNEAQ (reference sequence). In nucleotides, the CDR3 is TGTGCCAGCAGCCCCCTGGCCCTGGTTTACAATGAGCAGTTCTTC. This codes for CASSPLALVYNEQFF.

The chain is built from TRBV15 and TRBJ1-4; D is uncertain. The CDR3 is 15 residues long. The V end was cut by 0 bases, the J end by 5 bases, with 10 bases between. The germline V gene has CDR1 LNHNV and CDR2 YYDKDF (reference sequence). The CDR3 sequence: CATSRDPGRNEKLFF. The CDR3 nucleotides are TGTGCCACCAGCAGAGATCCCGGGAGAAATGAAAAACTGTTTTTT. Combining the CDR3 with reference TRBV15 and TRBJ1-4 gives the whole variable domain DAMVIQNPRYQVTQFGKPVTLSCSQTLNHNVMYWYQQKSSQAPKLLFHYYDKDFNNEADTPDNFQSRRPNTSFCFLDIRSPGLGDTAMYLCATSRDPGRNEKLFFGSGTQLSVL.

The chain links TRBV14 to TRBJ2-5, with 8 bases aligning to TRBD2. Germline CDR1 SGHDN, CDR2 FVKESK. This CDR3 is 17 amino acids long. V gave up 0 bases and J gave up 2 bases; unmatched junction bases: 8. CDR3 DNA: TGTGCCAGCAGCCAAGAATGGGAGCGGGAGTCGCAAGAGACCCAGTACTTC. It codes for CASSQEWERESQETQYF. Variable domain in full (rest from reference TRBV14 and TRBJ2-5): EAGVTQFPSHSVIEKGQTVTLRCDPISGHDNLYWYRRVMGKEIKFLLHFVKESKQDESGMPNNRFLAERTGGTYSTLKVQPAELEDSGVYFCASSQEWERESQETQYFGPGTRLLVL.

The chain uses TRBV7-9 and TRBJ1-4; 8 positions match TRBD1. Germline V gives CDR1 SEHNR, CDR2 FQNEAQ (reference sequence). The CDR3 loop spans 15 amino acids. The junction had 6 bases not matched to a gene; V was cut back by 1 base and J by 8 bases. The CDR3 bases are TGTGCCAGCAGCTTAGATTGGGCAGGGGGCGAAAAACTGTTTTTT. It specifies CASSLDWAGGEKLFF. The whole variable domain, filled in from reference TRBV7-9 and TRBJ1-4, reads DTGVSQNPRHKITKRGQNVTFRCDPISEHNRLYWYRQTLGQGPEFLTYFQNEAQLEKSRLLSDRFSAERPKGSFSTLEIQRTEQGDSAMYLCASSLDWAGGEKLFFGSGTQLSVL.

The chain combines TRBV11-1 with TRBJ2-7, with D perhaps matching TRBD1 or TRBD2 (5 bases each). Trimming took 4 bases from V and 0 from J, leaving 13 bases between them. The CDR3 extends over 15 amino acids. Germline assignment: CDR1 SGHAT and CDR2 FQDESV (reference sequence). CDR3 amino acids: CASSYWDGSSYEQYF. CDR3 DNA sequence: TGTGCCAGCAGCTATTGGGACGGCAGCTCCTACGAGCAGTACTTC.

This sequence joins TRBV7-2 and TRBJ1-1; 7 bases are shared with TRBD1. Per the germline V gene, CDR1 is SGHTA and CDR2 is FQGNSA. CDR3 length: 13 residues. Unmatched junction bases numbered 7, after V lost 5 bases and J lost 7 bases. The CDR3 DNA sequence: TGTGCCAGCAGCCGGGACAGCCATAGTGAAGCTTTCTTT. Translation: CASSRDSHSEAFF. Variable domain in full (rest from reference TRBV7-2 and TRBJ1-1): GAGVSQSPSNKVTEKGKDVELRCDPISGHTALYWYRQSLGQGLEFLIYFQGNSAPDKSGLPSDRFSAERTGGSVSTLTIQRTQQEDSAVYLCASSRDSHSEAFFGQGTRLTVV.

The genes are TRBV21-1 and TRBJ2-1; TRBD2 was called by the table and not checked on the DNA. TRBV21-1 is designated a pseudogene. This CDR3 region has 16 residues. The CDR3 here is CASSARLENSYNEQFF. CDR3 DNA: TGTGCCAGCAGCGCCCGACTAGAGAACTCCTACAATGAGCAGTTCTTC.

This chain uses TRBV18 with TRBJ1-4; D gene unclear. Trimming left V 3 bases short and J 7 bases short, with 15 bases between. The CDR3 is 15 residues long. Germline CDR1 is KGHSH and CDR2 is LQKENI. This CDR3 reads CASSPQAHSSEKLFF. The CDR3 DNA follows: TGTGCCAGCTCACCGCAGGCACACAGCTCTGAAAAACTGTTTTTT. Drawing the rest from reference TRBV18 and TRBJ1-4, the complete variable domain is NAGVMQNPRHLVRRRGQEARLRCSPMKGHSHVYWYRQLPEEGLKFMVYLQKENIIDESGMPKERFSAEFPKEGPSILRIQQVVRGDSAAYFCASSPQAHSSEKLFFGSGTQLSVL.

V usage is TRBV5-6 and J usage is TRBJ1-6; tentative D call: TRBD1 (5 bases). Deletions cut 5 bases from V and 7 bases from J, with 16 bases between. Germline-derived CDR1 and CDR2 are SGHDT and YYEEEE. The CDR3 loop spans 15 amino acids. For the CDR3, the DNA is TGTGCCAGCAGTAAAAGGACAAGGGGAAATTCACCCCTCCACTTT. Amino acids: CASSKRTRGNSPLHF.

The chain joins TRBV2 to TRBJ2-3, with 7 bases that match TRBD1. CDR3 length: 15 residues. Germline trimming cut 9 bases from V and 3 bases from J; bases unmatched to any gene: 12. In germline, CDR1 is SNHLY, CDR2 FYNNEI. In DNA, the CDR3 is TGTGCCAGTGGGGACAGACAGGGCGTGACAGATACGCAGTATTTT. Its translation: CASGDRQGVTDTQYF. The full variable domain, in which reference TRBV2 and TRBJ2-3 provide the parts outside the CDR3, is EPEVTQTPSHQVTQMGQEVILRCVPISNHLYFYWYRQILGQKVEFLVSFYNNEISEKSEIFDDQFSVERPDGSNFTLKIRSTKLEDSAMYFCASGDRQGVTDTQYFGPGTRLTVL.

The CDR3 nucleotides are TGTGCCAGCAGTTTAAGCGGTTTAGCCAAAAACATTCAGTACTTC. Translated, it gives CASSLSGLAKNIQYF. The chain combines TRBV6-6 with TRBJ2-4, with D maybe TRBD2 (5 bases). The CDR3 totals 15 residues. With 4 bases removed from V and 0 bases from J, the gap between germline ends came to 10 bases. CDR1 is MNHNY, CDR2 SVGAGI, per germline (reference sequence).

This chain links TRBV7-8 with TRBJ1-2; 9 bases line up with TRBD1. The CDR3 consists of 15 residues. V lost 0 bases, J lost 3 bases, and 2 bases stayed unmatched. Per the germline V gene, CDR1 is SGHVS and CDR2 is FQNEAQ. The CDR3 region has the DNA TGTGCCAGCAGCTTAGCGACAGGGGGACACTATGGCTACACCTTC. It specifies CASSLATGGHYGYTF.

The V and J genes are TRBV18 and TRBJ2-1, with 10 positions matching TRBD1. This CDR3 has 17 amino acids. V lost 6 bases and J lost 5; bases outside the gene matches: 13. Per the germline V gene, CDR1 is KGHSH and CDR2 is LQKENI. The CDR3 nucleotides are TGTGCCAGCTCCCCTACCTCGGACAGGGGGGCAGACAATGAGCAGTTCTTC. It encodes CASSPTSDRGADNEQFF.

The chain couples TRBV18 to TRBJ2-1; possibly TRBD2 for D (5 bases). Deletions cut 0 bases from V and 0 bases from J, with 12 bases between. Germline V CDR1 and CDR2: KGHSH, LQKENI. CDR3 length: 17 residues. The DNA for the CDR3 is TGTGCCAGCTCACCACCGTCACGGGGAAGCTCCTACAATGAGCAGTTCTTC. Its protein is CASSPPSRGSSYNEQFF.

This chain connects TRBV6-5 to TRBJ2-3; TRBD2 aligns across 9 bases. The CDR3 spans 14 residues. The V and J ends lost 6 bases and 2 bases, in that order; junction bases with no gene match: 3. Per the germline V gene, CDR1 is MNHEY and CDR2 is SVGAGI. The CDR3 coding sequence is TGTGCCAGCAGCCTAGCGGGGAACACAGATACGCAGTATTTT. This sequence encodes CASSLAGNTDTQYF.

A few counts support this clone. The CDR3 nucleotides are TGTGCCAGCAGACCCCCCGGGACAGGGTTTAGAAACACCATATATTTT. Encoded protein: CASRPPGTGFRNTIYF. The chain couples TRBV25-1 to TRBJ1-3, with TRBD1 matching over 9 bases. CDR1 is MGHDK and CDR2 is SYGVNS in the germline V gene. The V and J ends lost 6 bases and 5 bases, in that order; junction bases with no gene match: 11. The CDR3 runs to 16 residues. The variable domain in full, with the rest retrieved from reference TRBV25-1 and TRBJ1-3, is EADIYQTPRYLVIGTGKKITLECSQTMGHDKMYWYQQDPGMELHLIHYSYGVNSTEKGDLSSESTVSRIRTEHFPLTLESARPSHTSQYLCASRPPGTGFRNTIYFGEGSWLTVV.

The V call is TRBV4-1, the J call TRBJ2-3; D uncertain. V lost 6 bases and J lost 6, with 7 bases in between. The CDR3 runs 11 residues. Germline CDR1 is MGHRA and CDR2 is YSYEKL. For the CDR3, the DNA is TGCGCCAGCAGTTACGTGGATACGCAGTATTTT. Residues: CASSYVDTQYF.

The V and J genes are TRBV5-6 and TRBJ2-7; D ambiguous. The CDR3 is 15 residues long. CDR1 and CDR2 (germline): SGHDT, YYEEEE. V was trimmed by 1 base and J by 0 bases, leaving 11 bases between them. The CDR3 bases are TGTGCCAGCAGCTTGCGGCAGGCCGGCTCCTACGAGCAGTACTTC. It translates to CASSLRQAGSYEQYF.

CDR3 residues: CASSRGNGYGYTF. Here the CDR3 DNA reads TGTGCCAGTAGTAGGGGCAACGGCTATGGCTACACCTTC. The gene calls are TRBV19 and TRBJ1-2; a weak D match, TRBD1 (5 bases). Germline V gene lookup returns CDR1 LNHDA and CDR2 SQIVND (reference sequence). Trimming shortened V by 4 bases and J by 4 bases, and 10 bases separated the two germline ends. CDR3 length equals 13 residues. Supplemented by reference TRBV19 and TRBJ1-2, the full variable domain reads DGGITQSPKYLFRKEGQNVTLSCEQNLNHDAMYWYRQDPGQGLRLIYYSQIVNDFQKGDIAEGYSVSREKKESFPLTVTSAQKNPTAFYLCASSRGNGYGYTFGSGTRLTVV.

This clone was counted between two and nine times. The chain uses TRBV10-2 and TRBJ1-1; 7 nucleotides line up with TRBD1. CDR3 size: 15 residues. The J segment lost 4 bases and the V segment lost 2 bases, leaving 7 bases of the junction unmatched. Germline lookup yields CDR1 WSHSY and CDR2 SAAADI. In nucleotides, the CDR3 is TGCGCCAGCAGTGAGGGCACAGGGGCCAGCACTGAAGCTTTCTTT. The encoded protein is CASSEGTGASTEAFF.

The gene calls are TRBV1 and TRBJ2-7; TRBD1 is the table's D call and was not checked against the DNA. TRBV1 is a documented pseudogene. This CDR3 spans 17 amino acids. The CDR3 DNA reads TGCACCAGCAGCCATTCACACCCAACAGGGGGAAGCAGGGAGCAGTACGTC. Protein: CTSSHSHPTGGSREQYV.

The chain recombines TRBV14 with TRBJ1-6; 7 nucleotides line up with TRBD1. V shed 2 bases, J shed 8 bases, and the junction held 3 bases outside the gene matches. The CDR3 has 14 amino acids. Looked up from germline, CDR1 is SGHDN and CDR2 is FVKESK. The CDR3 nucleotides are TGTGCCAGCAGCCAACGGGACAGCTATTCACCCCTCCACTTT. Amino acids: CASSQRDSYSPLHF. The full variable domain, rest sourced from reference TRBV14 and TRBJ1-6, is EAGVTQFPSHSVIEKGQTVTLRCDPISGHDNLYWYRRVMGKEIKFLLHFVKESKQDESGMPNNRFLAERTGGTYSTLKVQPAELEDSGVYFCASSQRDSYSPLHFGNGTRLTVT.